The T cell receptor beta chain described here comes from a study of naive CD8 T cells in extremely preterm neonates. Study-wide findings and caveats: Preterm CDR3s were shorter than older groups', with fewer N additions and less trimming.

Assay used: immunoSEQ multiplex PCR; TCRdb lists only in-frame clones, some missing. The sample has roughly 5,100 clones; nearly 95% are singletons. Preterm samples came from extremely preterm deliveries at about 21-28 weeks. Pregnancies with fetal demise, active maternal HSV infection or known maternal HIV were excluded. The CDR3 runs to 13 residues. V shed 2 bases, J shed 4 bases, and the junction held 0 bases outside the gene matches. Germline V gene data show CDR1 as MNHEY and CDR2 as SMNVEV (reference sequence). Points on this clone: What it recognizes is unknown.

The clonotype was recovered from a boy who was born preterm. This rearrangement joins TRBV27 to TRBJ2-7; TRBD2 matches at 9 bases. Sequencing was done on a sample of naive CD8+ T cells from cord blood. CDR3 in DNA: TGTGCCAGCAGTTTAACTAGCGGGTACGAGCAGTACTTC. It yields the protein CASSLTSGYEQYF.